This T cell receptor beta chain was captured in a study of T cell responses to AZD1222 COVID-19 vaccine. TCRdb's copy holds only in-frame clones and misses some; the assay was immunoSEQ multiplex PCR. The repertoire holds about 110,000 clones, with 85% to 95% as singletons. The CDR3 loop spans 15 amino acids. The germline gives CDR1 LNHDA, CDR2 SQIVND (reference sequence). J lost 1 base, V lost 6 bases, and 5 bases had no gene match. Second-dose recipients at about 4 or about 12 weeks were treated as one pooled group. V usage is TRBV19 and J usage is TRBJ1-5, with 8 bases fitting TRBD1. The TCR sequence derives from an adult who received the AZD1222 COVID-19 vaccine. The sequences come from peripheral blood, collected 28 days after the second AZD1222 dose. CDR3 residues: CASRWTGRSNQPQHF. In nucleotides, the CDR3 is TGTGCCAGTAGATGGACAGGGCGAAGCAATCAGCCCCAGCATTTT.